The 3 T cell receptor beta chains presented below share a single source sample, sequenced in a study of blood T cell repertoires in COVID-19. This table comes from immunoSEQ multiplex PCR, and its TCRdb copy is limited to in-frame clones, with some not included. The table lists 130,000 to 150,000 clones, more than 75% of them singletons. The sample comprised peripheral blood. The receptor source for this set is a human donor in a cohort sampled during active COVID-19.

V gene TRBV10-3 combines with J gene TRBJ2-1; perhaps TRBD2 as D (6 bases). With 0 bases removed from V and 9 bases from J, the gap between germline ends came to 18 bases. There are 16 residues in the CDR3. Germline assignment: CDR1 ENHRY and CDR2 SYGVKD. The DNA for the CDR3 is TGTGCCATCAGTGAGTCCAAGCCGGGACTCTCGGCTGAGCAGTTCTTC. It specifies CAISESKPGLSAEQFF.

This sequence joins TRBV19 and TRBJ2-3, with D perhaps TRBD1 (5 bases). V lost 11 bases and J lost 2, with 26 bases in between. CDR1 is LNHDA, CDR2 SQIVND, per germline (reference sequence). The CDR3 has 17 residues. This chain's CDR3 is CASTVVLGLGYTDTQYF. The CDR3 nucleotides are TGTGCCTCGACCGTCGTGCTGGGGCTAGGTTACACAGATACGCAGTATTTT.

The chain joins TRBV2 to TRBJ1-1; possible D gene TRBD1, 6 bases. Germline V gene data show CDR1 as SNHLY and CDR2 as FYNNEI. Trimming took off 4 bases at V and 4 bases at J, with 16 bases between the two ends. This CDR3 spans 15 amino acids. The CDR3 nucleotides read TGTGCCAGCAGTGGTCCGACAGGTCCGTTCACTGAAGCTTTCTTT. Translating it yields CASSGPTGPFTEAFF.